These 26 T cell receptor beta chains came from one sample sequenced in a study of blood T cell repertoires in COVID-19. Clones were read by immunoSEQ multiplex PCR, and TCRdb kept only the in-frame ones, dropping some. The profile covers 350,000 or so clones, with nearly 90% appearing a single time and 6.5% to 7% taken by the ten largest. The sample was peripheral blood. These receptors all come from a man aged 18-30 years with active or convalescent COVID-19.

The CDR3 region is CASSYPGTGTVLHF. The CDR3 DNA follows: TGTGCCAGCAGTTATCCCGGGACAGGTACGGTCCTCCACTTT. The rearrangement uses TRBV28 and TRBJ1-6, with 8 bases identical to TRBD1. The CDR3 is made up of 14 amino acids. Looked up from germline, CDR1 is MDHEN and CDR2 is SYDVKM. V was clipped by 4 bases and J by 15 bases; unmatched bases: 11.

The chain has TRBV7-9 and TRBJ2-1; TRBD2 aligns across 9 bases. V lost 5 bases to trimming and J lost 12 bases; unmatched junction nucleotides: 2. Germline V gene data show CDR1 as SEHNR and CDR2 as FQNEAQ (reference sequence). The CDR3 contains 11 residues. CDR3 in DNA: TGTGCCAGCAGCGCGGGGGGGAGGCAGTTCTTC. Translated, it gives CASSAGGRQFF.

This chain links TRBV11-2 with TRBJ2-2; the D gene is possibly TRBD2 (5 bases). V lost 1 base to trimming and J lost 6 bases, with 12 bases between them. Germline CDR1 is SGHAT and CDR2 is FQNNGV. This CDR3 has 15 residues. The CDR3 DNA is TGTGCCAGCAGCTTAGGGACCGGAGGCCCCGGGGAGCTGTTTTTT. Its protein is CASSLGTGGPGELFF.

V usage is TRBV25-1 and J usage is TRBJ1-6; a possible D gene is TRBD1 (6 bases). Germline CDR1 MGHDK, CDR2 SYGVNS. CDR3 length equals 15 residues. Deletions cut 6 bases from V and 10 bases from J, with 19 bases between. The CDR3 spells CASRPKGQRLSPLHF. As DNA, the CDR3 is TGTGCCAGCAGGCCGAAAGGACAGAGATTATCACCCCTCCACTTT.

The rearrangement joins TRBV4-3 to TRBJ2-7; 10 nucleotides line up with TRBD1. The V gene's germline CDR1 is LGHNA and CDR2 YSLEER. The CDR3 contains 15 residues. V lost 0 bases, J lost 3 bases, and 2 bases stayed unmatched. CDR3 amino acids: CASSQDRTGGYEQYF. Here the CDR3 DNA reads TGCGCCAGCAGCCAAGACAGGACAGGGGGCTACGAGCAGTACTTC.

The chain couples TRBV5-6 to TRBJ2-7; D might be TRBD2 (5 bases). Germline CDR1 and CDR2: SGHDT and YYEEEE. Trimming removed 0 bases from V and 0 bases from J, with 13 bases in between. The CDR3 sequence is 16 residues long. CDR3 sequence (DNA): TGTGCCAGCAGCTTGGATTTGGACTGGGACTCCTACGAGCAGTACTTC. The encoded protein is CASSLDLDWDSYEQYF.

This chain connects TRBV15 to TRBJ1-1, with TRBD1 matching over 10 bases. V shed 4 bases, J shed 7 bases, and the junction held 6 bases outside the gene matches. CDR1 LNHNV and CDR2 YYDKDF come from the germline V gene (reference sequence). The CDR3 sequence is 14 residues long. The CDR3 spells CATSTWTGGGEAFF. The CDR3 bases are TGTGCCACCAGCACCTGGACAGGGGGGGGTGAAGCTTTCTTT.

The chain recombines TRBV7-2 with TRBJ1-1; maybe TRBD1 (5 bases). Trimming took off 5 bases at V and 0 bases at J, with 10 bases between the two ends. The CDR3 totals 14 residues. The germline V gene has CDR1 SGHTA and CDR2 FQGNSA. CDR3: CASSRRTLNTEAFF. The CDR3 region has the DNA TGTGCCAGCAGCCGCCGGACACTGAACACTGAAGCTTTCTTT.

The V gene is TRBV7-9, the J gene TRBJ2-3; D might be TRBD1 (6 bases). Germline CDR1 and CDR2: SEHNR and FQNEAQ (reference sequence). The CDR3 sequence is 14 residues long. Trimming took off 0 bases at V and 5 bases at J, with 9 bases between the two ends. This CDR3 reads CASSLAVRGDTQYF. CDR3 DNA: TGTGCCAGCAGCTTAGCGGTCAGGGGAGATACGCAGTATTTT.

The V gene is TRBV29-1, the J gene TRBJ2-7, with 7 bases fitting TRBD2. Germline V gene sequence: CDR1 SQVTM, CDR2 ANQGSEA. The CDR3 totals 13 residues. The V gene end was trimmed by 7 bases and the J gene end by 5 bases; junction bases not matched to a gene: 11. The CDR3, as DNA: TGCAGCGCTCTAGCGGACCTAGGAAACGAGCAGTACTTC. This translates into CSALADLGNEQYF.

The chain uses TRBV9 and TRBJ2-2; 7 bases match TRBD1. J lost 4 bases, V lost 3 bases, and 9 bases had no gene match. The CDR3 is made up of 16 amino acids. Germline CDR1 and CDR2: SGDLS and YYNGEE. CDR3 DNA: TGTGCCAGCAGCGCAAGGGGGCCAGGGGTCACCGGGGAGCTGTTTTTT. It translates to CASSARGPGVTGELFF.

The chain couples TRBV13 to TRBJ2-3, with 8 bases lining up with TRBD1. The CDR3 runs to 20 residues. Germline CDR1 PRHDT, CDR2 FYEKMQ (reference sequence). With 2 bases clipped from V and 0 bases from J, the junction kept 16 bases outside the gene matches. The CDR3 bases are TGTGCCAGCAGCTTATTGTACAGGGGGATGCTGCTGACAAGCACAGATACGCAGTATTTT. Encoded protein: CASSLLYRGMLLTSTDTQYF.

This chain links TRBV5-6 with TRBJ2-1; TRBD2 matches 11 bases. The CDR3 is made up of 15 amino acids. Trimming cost V 4 bases and J 9 bases; bases outside gene matches: 9. Germline assignment: CDR1 SGHDT and CDR2 YYEEEE. The CDR3 sequence: CASSGIAGGFSEQFF. In DNA form, the CDR3 reads TGTGCCAGCAGCGGAATAGCGGGAGGGTTTAGTGAGCAGTTCTTC.

The chain uses TRBV28 and TRBJ2-1, with 11 nucleotides matching TRBD2. CDR1 is MDHEN and CDR2 is SYDVKM in the germline V gene. After removal of 5 bases from V and 4 bases from J, the junction contained 13 bases not matched to a gene. This CDR3 is 18 amino acids long. CDR3 protein: CASSPLTGTSGSYNEQFF. CDR3 coding DNA: TGTGCCAGCAGTCCTTTGACCGGGACTAGCGGATCTTACAATGAGCAGTTCTTC.

The chain has TRBV11-2 and TRBJ1-2; D unresolved. This CDR3 has 13 amino acids. The germline V gene has CDR1 SGHAT and CDR2 FQNNGV. The V end lost 1 base, the J end lost 13 bases, and 16 bases lay between the germline ends. Written as DNA, the CDR3 is TGTGCCAGCAGCTTAGCGGCAGGCCCCCGATGCACCTTC. Protein: CASSLAAGPRCTF. Looking up the rest from reference TRBV11-2 and TRBJ1-2 gives the full variable domain: EAGVAQSPRYKIIEKRQSVAFWCNPISGHATLYWYQQILGQGPKLLIQFQNNGVVDDSQLPKDRFSAERLKGVDSTLKIQPAKLEDSAVYLCASSLAAGPRCTFGSGTRLTVV.

V usage is TRBV12-3 or TRBV12-4 and J usage is TRBJ1-5; maybe TRBD1 (6 bases). This CDR3 comprises 13 residues. With 7 bases removed from V and 5 bases from J, the gap between germline ends came to 12 bases. The CDR3 sequence: CASMGRGYQPQHF. The CDR3 DNA reads as TGTGCCAGCATGGGCAGGGGATATCAGCCCCAGCATTTT.

The gene calls are TRBV19 and TRBJ1-3; D might be TRBD1 (6 bases). The CDR3 has 16 residues. Germline-derived CDR1 and CDR2 are LNHDA and SQIVND (reference sequence). V was clipped by 8 bases and J by 1 base, with 18 bases between them. This chain's CDR3 is CASCLGTRASGNTIYF. The DNA of the CDR3 is TGTGCCAGTTGTCTCGGGACAAGAGCGTCTGGAAACACCATATATTTT.

The chain uses TRBV3-1 (or the pseudogene TRBV3-2) and TRBJ1-5, with a possible D match to TRBD1 (6 bases). Trimming took 1 base from V and 6 from J, leaving 19 bases between them. Germline CDR1 is LGHDT and CDR2 is YNNKEL (reference sequence). CDR3 length equals 17 residues. This CDR3 reads CASSQGLGQGTSQPQHF. The CDR3 DNA sequence: TGTGCCAGCAGCCAAGGTCTGGGGCAGGGGACGTCTCAGCCCCAGCATTTT.

The chain is built from TRBV6-2 or TRBV6-3 and TRBJ2-7; 11 bases match TRBD2. The CDR3 loop spans 14 amino acids. In germline, CDR1 is MNHEY, CDR2 SVGEGT. After removal of 4 bases from V and 6 bases from J, the junction contained 5 bases not matched to a gene. In nucleotides, the CDR3 is TGTGCCAGCAGTTTAGCGGGAGGGCCTAGCGAGCAGTACTTC. This translates into CASSLAGGPSEQYF.

The V gene is TRBV28, the J gene TRBJ2-7; D unresolved. CDR1 is MDHEN, CDR2 SYDVKM, per germline. V was cut by 6 bases and J by 2 bases, with 17 bases left in between. This CDR3 region has 15 residues. CDR3 sequence: CASSTSGLVPYEQYF. The DNA for the CDR3 is TGTGCCAGCAGCACGTCGGGTTTGGTCCCCTACGAGCAGTACTTC.

V gene TRBV27 combines with J gene TRBJ1-1; D may be TRBD1 (5 bases). Germline values: CDR1 MNHEY, CDR2 SMNVEV (reference sequence). The V end lost 4 bases, the J end lost 6 bases, and 15 bases lay between the germline ends. The CDR3 consists of 14 residues. The CDR3 region is CASSSGLRGAEAFF. In nucleotides, the CDR3 is TGTGCCAGCAGTTCGGGACTCCGGGGAGCTGAAGCTTTCTTT.

The chain links TRBV19 to TRBJ1-2; no definite D call. Trimming removed 6 bases at V and 8 bases at J, with 16 bases between. The CDR3 spans 13 residues. Germline CDR1 LNHDA, CDR2 SQIVND (reference sequence). The CDR3 DNA sequence: TGTGCCAGTAGCCCGGGGATAAGTGTGGGCTACACCTTC. Its translation: CASSPGISVGYTF.

About this clone: The germline gene is not matched at one end of the junction; a read error may be the cause. The chain combines TRBV2 with TRBJ2-7; D perhaps matches TRBD1 (5 bases). The CDR3 totals 10 residues. Germline V gives CDR1 SNHLY, CDR2 FYNNEI. The DNA for the CDR3 is TGTGCCAGCAGTGCAGGGTCCATTCACTTC. It codes for CASSAGSIHF.

This sequence joins TRBV27 and TRBJ2-7; 8 nucleotides match TRBD1. Trimming at V came to 4 bases and at J to 2 bases, leaving 7 bases not matched to a gene. The CDR3 is 15 amino acids. Germline CDR1 and CDR2: MNHEY and SMNVEV (reference sequence). DNA of the CDR3: TGTGCCAGCAGTTCCCCCGACAGGGGTACCTACGAGCAGTACTTC. It yields the protein CASSSPDRGTYEQYF.

This sequence joins TRBV6-2 or TRBV6-3 and TRBJ2-3; 8 positions match TRBD2. CDR3 length: 18 residues. The ends lost 2 bases at V and 5 bases at J; junction bases unmatched: 15. Germline CDR1 reads MNHEY; CDR2 reads SVGEGT. CDR3 sequence reads: CASSYPITSGLMGDTQYF. CDR3 bases: TGTGCCAGCAGTTACCCCATTACTAGCGGACTAATGGGAGATACGCAGTATTTT.

V gene TRBV14 combines with J gene TRBJ2-5; 7 bases line up with TRBD2. The CDR3 has 14 amino acids. Unmatched junction bases numbered 4, after V lost 1 base and J lost 5 bases. Per the germline V gene, CDR1 is SGHDN and CDR2 is FVKESK. Here the CDR3 reads CASSQGREGETQYF. DNA for the CDR3: TGTGCCAGCAGCCAAGGCAGGGAGGGCGAGACCCAGTACTTC. Variable domain in full (rest from reference TRBV14 and TRBJ2-5): EAGVTQFPSHSVIEKGQTVTLRCDPISGHDNLYWYRRVMGKEIKFLLHFVKESKQDESGMPNNRFLAERTGGTYSTLKVQPAELEDSGVYFCASSQGREGETQYFGPGTRLLVL.